This TCR beta chain was observed in a study of cytomegalovirus exposure and HLA in healthy donors. Notes on this clone: What it recognizes is unknown.

From the approximately 110-subject validation cohort, which was separate from the approximately 700-subject first cohort, the donors were drawn. Assay used: immunoSEQ multiplex PCR; TCRdb lists only in-frame clones, some missing. The repertoire includes around 70,000 clones, roughly 94% of them detected once, and 0.6% to 0.8% sits in the top ten. Overall study results and limits: Reports described diagnosis of cytomegalovirus status by the classifier as highly specific and sensitive. Overall, 164 TCR beta chains were annotated as cytomegalovirus-associated. Within the 120 or so validation repertoires, first-cohort TCR clusters tended to co-occur, according to a later analysis.

This clonotype was sampled from a young woman in good health and CMV-seronegative. Sequencing was done on a sample of PBMCs.

CDR3 sequence reads: CASSPQLQTGGRTTGELFF. In DNA, the CDR3 is TGTGCCAGCTCACCCCAGCTACAGACAGGGGGCCGGACCACCGGGGAGCTGTTTTTT. The chain recombines TRBV18 with TRBJ2-2; 10 bases align to TRBD1. CDR1 and CDR2 (germline): KGHSH, LQKENI. The CDR3 has 19 residues. V lost 3 bases, J lost 4 bases, and 14 bases stayed unmatched.